Listed below are T cell receptor beta chains from one sample, sequenced in a study of blood T cell repertoires in COVID-19. Clones were read by immunoSEQ multiplex PCR, and TCRdb kept only the in-frame ones, dropping some. Of about 230,000 clones detected, roughly 88% appear once; the ten largest clones hold 2% to 2.5%. What was sequenced was PBMCs or T cells enriched from blood (not recorded which). The receptors derive from a woman in her forties with acute COVID-19. The CDR3 runs from the conserved cysteine through the conserved F or W. Fields, in order: CDR3 protein, J gene, V gene.

CASSYLRDRYGYTF | TRBJ1-2 | TRBV6-5
CASSIHRGGVPYNEQFF | TRBJ2-1 | TRBV21-1
CASSQNGTSKSNEQFF | TRBJ2-1 | TRBV3-1/TRBV3-2
CASSLRPEDQPQHF | TRBJ1-5 | TRBV5-4
CASSPDRLLWGYTF | TRBJ1-2 | TRBV6-2/TRBV6-3
CASRHWDSNTGELFF | TRBJ2-2 | TRBV19
CASNYRAGELFF | TRBJ2-2 | TRBV5-5
CASSESGPQEGYTF | TRBJ1-2 | TRBV6-1
CASKQTEDEKLFF | TRBJ1-4 | TRBV5-1
CASTAAGGETQYF | TRBJ2-5 | TRBV5-1
CASSFSPRYNEQFF | TRBJ2-1 | TRBV27
CASSPEYTGANVLTF | TRBJ2-6 | TRBV4-1
CASSWAGQIYGYTF | TRBJ1-2 | TRBV7-2
CAISDITGGGNEQFF | TRBJ2-1 | TRBV10-3
CATSRVPGGTNTIYF | TRBJ1-3 | TRBV15
CASSFEGAFEAFF | TRBJ1-1 | TRBV5-4
CSVEVLAVNTEAFF | TRBJ1-1 | TRBV29-1
CASSLMGARSGELFF | TRBJ2-2 | TRBV5-1
CASSPAGNSPLHF | TRBJ1-6 | TRBV7-9
CASSLTGSDNEKLFF | TRBJ1-4 | TRBV19
CASRRLAGGTGELFF | TRBJ2-2 | TRBV7-2
CASSPGTDTQYF | TRBJ2-3 | TRBV12-3/TRBV12-4
CASSYVGQGDSPLHF | TRBJ1-6 | TRBV6-2/TRBV6-3
CASSWERGRAFF | TRBJ1-1 | TRBV5-1
CAWEPSGRRETQYF | TRBJ2-5 | TRBV30
CASISLISGNTIYF | TRBJ1-3 | TRBV28
CASSQDEGGVGLEKNEQFF | TRBJ2-1 | TRBV4-1
CASSQGAVGSYEQYF | TRBJ2-7 | TRBV4-3
CASSWGAGANYEQYF | TRBJ2-7 | TRBV5-1
CATSVQGVMNTEAFF | TRBJ1-1 | TRBV15
CARRRQSKNSPLHF | TRBJ1-6 | TRBV23-1
CASSLGARGNSPLHF | TRBJ1-6 | TRBV5-6
CASSLTGLGYTF | TRBJ1-2 | TRBV12-3/TRBV12-4
CATSRDRGNEQFF | TRBJ2-1 | TRBV15
CATSRGSGGYNEQFF | TRBJ2-1 | TRBV15
CASRGYNEKLFF | TRBJ1-4 | TRBV19
CASSSTGIVNYGYTF | TRBJ1-2 | TRBV9
CASSFQENTEAFF | TRBJ1-1 | TRBV7-7
CAILGQGVPNEKLFF | TRBJ1-4 | TRBV2
CAIAATGGRETQYF | TRBJ2-5 | TRBV10-3